This record looks at one T cell receptor (beta chain) sequence and its context. Its matching antigen is unknown. TCRdb re-called the 5' RACE reads with MiXCR, one entry per CDR3 protein. The sample gives 700,000 to 850,000 distinct CDR3 sequences, approximately 12% of which show up once; just over 0.5% is in the top ten. The sample comes from a study of CD8 T cells in ankylosing spondylitis. General observations from the study: What appeared characteristic of ankylosing spondylitis blood was a TCR beta motif of 7 or 8 highly homologous variants. Matched ankylosing spondylitis synovial fluid reportedly contained a significantly enriched population of disease-linked clones.

The CDR3 sequence is 14 residues long. The trim removed 6 bases at V and 10 bases at J, leaving 8 bases unmatched. What was sequenced was blood, either unsorted or a sorted T cell fraction (not recorded which). The source of this sequence is a male donor with ankylosing spondylitis. The chain uses TRBV12-3 or TRBV12-4 and TRBJ2-2, with TRBD2 identical over 10 bases. The CDR3, as DNA: TGTGCCAGCAGGGATACCGGGACTAGCGCGGAGCTGTTTTTT. Its protein product is CASRDTGTSAELFF.